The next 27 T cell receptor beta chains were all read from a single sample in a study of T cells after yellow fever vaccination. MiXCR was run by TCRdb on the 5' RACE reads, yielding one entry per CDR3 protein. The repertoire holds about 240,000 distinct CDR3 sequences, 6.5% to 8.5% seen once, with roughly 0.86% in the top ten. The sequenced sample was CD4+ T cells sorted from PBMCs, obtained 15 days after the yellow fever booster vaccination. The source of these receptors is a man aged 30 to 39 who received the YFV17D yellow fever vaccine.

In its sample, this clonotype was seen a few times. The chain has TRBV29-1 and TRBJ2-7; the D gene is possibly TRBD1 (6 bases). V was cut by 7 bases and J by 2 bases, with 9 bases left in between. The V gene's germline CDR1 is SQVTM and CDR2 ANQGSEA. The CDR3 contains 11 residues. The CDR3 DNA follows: TGCAGCGCCGGGACAACCTACGAGCAGTACTTC. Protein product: CSAGTTYEQYF.

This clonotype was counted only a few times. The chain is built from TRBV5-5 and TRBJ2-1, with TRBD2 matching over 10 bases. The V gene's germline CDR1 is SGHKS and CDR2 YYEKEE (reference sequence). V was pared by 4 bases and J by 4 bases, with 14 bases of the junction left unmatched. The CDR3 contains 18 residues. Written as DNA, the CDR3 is TGTGCCAGCAGCACATGGAAATCCGGGACTAGCGAATACAATGAGCAGTTCTTC. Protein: CASSTWKSGTSEYNEQFF.

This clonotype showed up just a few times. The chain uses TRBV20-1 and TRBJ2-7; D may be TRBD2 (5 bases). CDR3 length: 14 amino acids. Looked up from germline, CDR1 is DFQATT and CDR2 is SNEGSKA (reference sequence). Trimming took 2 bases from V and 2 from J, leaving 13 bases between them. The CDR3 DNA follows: TGCAGTGCTAGACCGACTATTTCCACCTACGAGCAGTACTTC. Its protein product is CSARPTISTYEQYF.

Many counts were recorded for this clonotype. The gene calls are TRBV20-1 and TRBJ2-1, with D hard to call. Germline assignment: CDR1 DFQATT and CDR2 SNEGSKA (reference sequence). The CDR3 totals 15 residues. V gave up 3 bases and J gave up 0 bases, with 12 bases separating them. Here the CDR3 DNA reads TGCAGTGCTAGCCCGGGCAGAAACTCCTACAATGAGCAGTTCTTC. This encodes CSASPGRNSYNEQFF.

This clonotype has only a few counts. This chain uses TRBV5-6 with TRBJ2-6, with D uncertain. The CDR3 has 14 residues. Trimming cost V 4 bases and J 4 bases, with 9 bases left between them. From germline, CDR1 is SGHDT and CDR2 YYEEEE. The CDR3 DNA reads TGTGCCAGCAGCAGGCTGCAAGGGGCCAACGTCCTGACTTTC. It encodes CASSRLQGANVLTF.

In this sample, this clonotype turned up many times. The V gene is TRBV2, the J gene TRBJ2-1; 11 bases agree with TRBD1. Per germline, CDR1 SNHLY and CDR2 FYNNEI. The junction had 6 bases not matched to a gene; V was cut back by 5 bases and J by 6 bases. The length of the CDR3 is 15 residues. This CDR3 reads CASSLGQGAGNEQFF. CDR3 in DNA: TGTGCCAGCAGTTTAGGACAGGGGGCTGGCAATGAGCAGTTCTTC.

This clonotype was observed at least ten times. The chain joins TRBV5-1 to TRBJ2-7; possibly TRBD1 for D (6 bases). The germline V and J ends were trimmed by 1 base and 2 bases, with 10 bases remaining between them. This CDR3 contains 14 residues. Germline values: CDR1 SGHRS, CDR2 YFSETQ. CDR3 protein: CASSLTGSPYEQYF. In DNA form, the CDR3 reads TGCGCCAGCAGCTTGACAGGGTCCCCCTACGAGCAGTACTTC.

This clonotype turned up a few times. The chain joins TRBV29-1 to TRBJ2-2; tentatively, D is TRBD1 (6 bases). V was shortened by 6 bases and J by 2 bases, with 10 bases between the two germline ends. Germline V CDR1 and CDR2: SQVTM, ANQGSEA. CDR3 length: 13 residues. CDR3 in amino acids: CSVLQGNTGELFF. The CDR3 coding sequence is TGCAGCGTACTACAGGGAAACACCGGGGAGCTGTTTTTT.

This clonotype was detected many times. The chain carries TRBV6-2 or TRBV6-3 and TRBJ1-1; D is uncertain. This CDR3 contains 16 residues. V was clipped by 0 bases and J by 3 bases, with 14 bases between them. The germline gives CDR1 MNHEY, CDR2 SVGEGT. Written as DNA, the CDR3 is TGTGCCAGCAGTTACTCGATAGGAGGGAGTGACACTGAAGCTTTCTTT. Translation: CASSYSIGGSDTEAFF.

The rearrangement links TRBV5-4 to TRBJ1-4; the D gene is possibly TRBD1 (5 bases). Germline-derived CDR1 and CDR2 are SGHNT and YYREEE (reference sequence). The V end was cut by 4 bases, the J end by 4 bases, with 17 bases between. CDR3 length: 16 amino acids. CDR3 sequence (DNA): TGTGCCAGCAGCCAAAATACCGGGACGGATAATGAAAAACTGTTTTTT. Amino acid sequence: CASSQNTGTDNEKLFF.

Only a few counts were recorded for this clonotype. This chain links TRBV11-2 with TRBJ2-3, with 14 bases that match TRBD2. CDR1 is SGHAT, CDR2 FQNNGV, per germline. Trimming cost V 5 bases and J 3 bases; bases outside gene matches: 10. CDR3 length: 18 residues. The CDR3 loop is CASSRGTSGSGSTDTQYF. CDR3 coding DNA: TGTGCCAGCAGCCGGGGGACTAGCGGGAGTGGAAGTACAGATACGCAGTATTTT.

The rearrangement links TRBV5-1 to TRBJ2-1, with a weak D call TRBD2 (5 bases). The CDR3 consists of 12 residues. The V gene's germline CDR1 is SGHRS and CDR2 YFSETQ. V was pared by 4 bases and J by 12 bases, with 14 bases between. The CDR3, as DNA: TGCGCCAGCAGCCCTGGACTCAAGGGGCAGTTCTTC. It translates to CASSPGLKGQFF.

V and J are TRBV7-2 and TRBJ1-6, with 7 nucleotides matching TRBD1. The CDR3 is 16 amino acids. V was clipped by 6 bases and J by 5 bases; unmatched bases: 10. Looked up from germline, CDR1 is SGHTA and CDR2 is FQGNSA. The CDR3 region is CASRLQGTVNNSPLHF. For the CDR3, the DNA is TGTGCCAGCAGATTACAGGGGACCGTTAATAATTCACCCCTCCACTTT.

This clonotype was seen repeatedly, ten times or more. CDR3 region: CASSPSGIWEQFF. In DNA form, the CDR3 reads TGTGCCAGCAGCCCTAGCGGGATATGGGAGCAGTTCTTC. The chain is built from TRBV14 and TRBJ2-1, with 9 bases identical to TRBD2. This CDR3 contains 13 residues. Germline trimming cut 4 bases from V and 10 bases from J; bases unmatched to any gene: 5. Looked up from germline, CDR1 is SGHDN and CDR2 is FVKESK. The variable domain in full, completed from reference TRBV14 and TRBJ2-1, reads EAGVTQFPSHSVIEKGQTVTLRCDPISGHDNLYWYRRVMGKEIKFLLHFVKESKQDESGMPNNRFLAERTGGTYSTLKVQPAELEDSGVYFCASSPSGIWEQFFGPGTRLTVL.

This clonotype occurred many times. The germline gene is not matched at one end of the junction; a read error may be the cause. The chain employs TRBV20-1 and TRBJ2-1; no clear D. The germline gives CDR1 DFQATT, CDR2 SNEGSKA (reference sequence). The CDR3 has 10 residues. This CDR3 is CSASQALQGF. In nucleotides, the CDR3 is TGCAGTGCTAGTCAAGCTCTCCAAGGCTTC.

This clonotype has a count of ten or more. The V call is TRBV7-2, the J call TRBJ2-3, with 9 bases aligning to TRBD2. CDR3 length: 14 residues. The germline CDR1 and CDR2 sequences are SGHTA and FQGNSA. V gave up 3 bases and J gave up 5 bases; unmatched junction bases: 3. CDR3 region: CASSLKAGGDTQYF. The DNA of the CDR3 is TGTGCCAGCAGCTTGAAAGCGGGAGGAGATACGCAGTATTTT.

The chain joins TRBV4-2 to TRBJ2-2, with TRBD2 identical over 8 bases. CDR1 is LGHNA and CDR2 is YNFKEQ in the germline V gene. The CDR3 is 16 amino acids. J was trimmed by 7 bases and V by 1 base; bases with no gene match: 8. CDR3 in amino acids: CASSQVGKREYGELFF. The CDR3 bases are TGTGCCAGCAGCCAAGTGGGAAAGCGGGAGTACGGGGAGCTGTTTTTT.

The CDR3 reads CATSREGATNEKLFF. Here the CDR3 DNA reads TGTGCCACCAGCAGAGAGGGAGCAACTAATGAAAAACTGTTTTTT. The chain uses TRBV15 and TRBJ1-4; D not certain. The CDR3 sequence is 15 residues long. Germline V gene lookup returns CDR1 LNHNV and CDR2 YYDKDF (reference sequence). Between the trimmed V and J ends, which lost 0 bases and 0 bases, there was a span of 5 bases. The variable domain in full, with the rest retrieved from reference TRBV15 and TRBJ1-4, is DAMVIQNPRYQVTQFGKPVTLSCSQTLNHNVMYWYQQKSSQAPKLLFHYYDKDFNNEADTPDNFQSRRPNTSFCFLDIRSPGLGDTAMYLCATSREGATNEKLFFGSGTQLSVL.

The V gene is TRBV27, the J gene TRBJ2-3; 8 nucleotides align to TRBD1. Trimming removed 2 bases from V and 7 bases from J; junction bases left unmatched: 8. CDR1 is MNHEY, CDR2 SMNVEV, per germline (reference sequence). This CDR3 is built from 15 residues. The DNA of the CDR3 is TGTGCCAGCAGTTTACTGGGACAGGCCGTCCATACGCAGTATTTT. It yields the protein CASSLLGQAVHTQYF.

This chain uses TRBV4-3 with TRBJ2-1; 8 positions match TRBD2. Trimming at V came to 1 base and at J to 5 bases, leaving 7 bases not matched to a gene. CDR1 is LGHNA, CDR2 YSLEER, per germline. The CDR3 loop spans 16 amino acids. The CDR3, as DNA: TGCGCCAGCAGCCAAGTGGGGAGCGGGGGAAACAATGAGCAGTTCTTC. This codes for CASSQVGSGGNNEQFF.

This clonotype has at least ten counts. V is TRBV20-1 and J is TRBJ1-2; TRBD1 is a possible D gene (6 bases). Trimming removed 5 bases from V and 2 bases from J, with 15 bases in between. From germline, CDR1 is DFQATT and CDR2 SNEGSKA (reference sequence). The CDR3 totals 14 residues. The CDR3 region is CSASGGGRNYGYTF. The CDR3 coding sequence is TGCAGTGCTTCGGGTGGGGGCAGAAACTATGGCTACACCTTC.

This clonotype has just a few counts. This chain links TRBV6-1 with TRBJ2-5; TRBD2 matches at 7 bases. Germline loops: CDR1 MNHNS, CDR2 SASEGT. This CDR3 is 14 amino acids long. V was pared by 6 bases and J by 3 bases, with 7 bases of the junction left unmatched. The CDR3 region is CASRQLANKETQYF. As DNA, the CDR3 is TGTGCCAGCAGACAACTAGCGAACAAAGAGACCCAGTACTTC.

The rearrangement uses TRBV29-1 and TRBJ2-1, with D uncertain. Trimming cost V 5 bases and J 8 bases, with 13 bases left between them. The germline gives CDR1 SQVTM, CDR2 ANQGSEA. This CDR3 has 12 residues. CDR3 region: CSVLGSYHEQFF. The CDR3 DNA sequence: TGCAGCGTTCTAGGTAGTTACCATGAGCAGTTCTTC.

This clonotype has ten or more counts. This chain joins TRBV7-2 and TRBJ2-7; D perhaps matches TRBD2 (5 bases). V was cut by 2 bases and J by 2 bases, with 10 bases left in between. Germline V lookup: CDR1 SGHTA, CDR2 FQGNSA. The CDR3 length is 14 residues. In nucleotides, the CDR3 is TGTGCCAGCAGCTTATGGGGAGACACCTACGAGCAGTACTTC. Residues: CASSLWGDTYEQYF.

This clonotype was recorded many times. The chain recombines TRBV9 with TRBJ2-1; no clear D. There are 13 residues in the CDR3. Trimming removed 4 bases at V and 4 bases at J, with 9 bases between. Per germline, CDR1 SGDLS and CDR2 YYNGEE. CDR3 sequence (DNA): TGTGCCAGCAGCCGTCAAAATTACAATGAGCAGTTCTTC. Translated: CASSRQNYNEQFF.

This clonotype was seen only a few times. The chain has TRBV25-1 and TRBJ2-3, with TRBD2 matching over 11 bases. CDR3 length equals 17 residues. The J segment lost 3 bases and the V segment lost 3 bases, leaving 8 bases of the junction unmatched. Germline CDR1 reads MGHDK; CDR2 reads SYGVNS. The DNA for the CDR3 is TGTGCCAGCAGTGAGATGAGATTAGCGGGAGGGACAGATACGCAGTATTTT. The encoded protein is CASSEMRLAGGTDTQYF.

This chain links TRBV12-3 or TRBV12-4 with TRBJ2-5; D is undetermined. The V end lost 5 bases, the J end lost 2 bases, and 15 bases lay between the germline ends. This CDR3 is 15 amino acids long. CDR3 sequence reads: CASSQLWVRQETQYF. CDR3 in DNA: TGTGCCAGCAGTCAGCTTTGGGTCAGGCAAGAGACCCAGTACTTC.